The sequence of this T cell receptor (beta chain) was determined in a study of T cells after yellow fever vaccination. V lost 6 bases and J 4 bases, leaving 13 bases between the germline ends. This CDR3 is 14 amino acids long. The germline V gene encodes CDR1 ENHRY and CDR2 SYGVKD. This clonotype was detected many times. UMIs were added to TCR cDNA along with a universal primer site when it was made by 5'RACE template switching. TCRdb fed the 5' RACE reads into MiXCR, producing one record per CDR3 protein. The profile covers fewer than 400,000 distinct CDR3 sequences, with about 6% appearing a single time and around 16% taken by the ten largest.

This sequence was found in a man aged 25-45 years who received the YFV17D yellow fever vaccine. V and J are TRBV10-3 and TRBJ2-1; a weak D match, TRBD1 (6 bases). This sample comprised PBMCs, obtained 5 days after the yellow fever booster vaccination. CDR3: CAIRGPGVYNEQFF. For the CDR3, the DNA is TGTGCCATCAGGGGGCCAGGGGTATACAATGAGCAGTTCTTC.